The T cell receptor beta chain described here comes from a study of blood T cell repertoires in COVID-19. The overall study: COVID-19 samples, acute and convalescent, were from the United States, Italy and Spain. The analysed material was cDNA or gDNA that came from T cells, B-cell-depleted T cells, or PBMCs.

Germline loops: CDR1 MNHEY, CDR2 SMNVEV (reference sequence). The CDR3 length is 16 residues. V shed 2 bases and J shed 2 bases, with 16 bases lying between them. Source study methods: Reference gene primer amplification yielded estimated nucleated cell counts. Profiled with immunoSEQ multiplex PCR; TCRdb holds only in-frame clones, not every one. The V and J calls and the clone size are those of that table, but D and trimming were determined from the DNA. The table has roughly 250,000 clones, 83% seen once. This receptor was identified in a human donor in a cohort sampled during active COVID-19. The rearrangement uses TRBV27 and TRBJ2-7, with D perhaps TRBD2 (6 bases). Sequencing used peripheral blood. As DNA, the CDR3 is TGTGCCAGCAGTTTACTGGCGACTAGACGTACCTACGAGCAGTACTTC. Protein: CASSLLATRRTYEQYF.